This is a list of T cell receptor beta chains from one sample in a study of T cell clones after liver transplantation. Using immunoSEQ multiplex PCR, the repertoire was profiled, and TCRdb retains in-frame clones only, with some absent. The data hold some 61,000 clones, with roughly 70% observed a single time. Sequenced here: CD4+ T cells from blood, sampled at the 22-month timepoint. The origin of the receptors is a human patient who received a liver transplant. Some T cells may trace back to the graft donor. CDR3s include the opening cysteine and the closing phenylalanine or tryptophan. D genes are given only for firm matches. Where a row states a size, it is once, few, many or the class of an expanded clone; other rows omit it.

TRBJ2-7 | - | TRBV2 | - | CASSESWGEQYF | TGTGCCAGCAGTGAATCTTGGGGCGAGCAGTACTTC
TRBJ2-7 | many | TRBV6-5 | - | CASQTQYEQYF | TGTGCCAGCCAAACACAGTACGAGCAGTACTTC
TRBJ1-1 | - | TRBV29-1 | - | CSVVLSLEAFF | TGCAGCGTCGTCCTGAGCCTAGAAGCTTTCTTT
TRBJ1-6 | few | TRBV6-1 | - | CASSERNNSPLHF | TGTGCCAGCAGTGAACGGAATAATTCACCCCTCCACTTT
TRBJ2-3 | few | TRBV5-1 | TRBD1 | CASSLGRGRTDTQYF | TGCGCCAGCAGCTTAGGCAGGGGGCGGACGGATACGCAGTATTTT
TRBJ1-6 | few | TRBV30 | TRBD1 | CAWATGGTNNSPLHF | TGTGCCTGGGCGACAGGGGGGACCAATAATTCACCCCTCCACTTT
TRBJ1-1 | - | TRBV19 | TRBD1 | CASSIRGQGNTEAFF | TGTGCCAGTAGTATACGGGGACAGGGGAACACTGAAGCTTTCTTT
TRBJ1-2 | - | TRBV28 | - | CASRVSSYDYGYTF | TGTGCCAGCAGAGTAAGCTCCTACGACTATGGCTACACCTTC
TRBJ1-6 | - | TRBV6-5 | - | CASSWDTLNSPLHF | TGTGCCAGCAGTTGGGACACGCTTAATTCACCCCTCCACTTT
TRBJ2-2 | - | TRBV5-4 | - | CASSLAEQGTGELFF | TGTGCCAGCAGCTTGGCCGAACAAGGCACCGGGGAGCTGTTTTTT
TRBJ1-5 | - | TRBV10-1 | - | CASSETSNQPQHF | TGCGCCAGCAGTGAGACCAGCAATCAGCCCCAGCATTTT
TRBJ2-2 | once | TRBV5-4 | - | CASSPTRNTGELFF | TGTGCCAGCAGCCCTACTCGGAACACCGGGGAGCTGTTTTTT
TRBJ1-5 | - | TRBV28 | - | CASNGNNQPQHF | TGTGCCAGCAACGGAAACAATCAGCCCCAGCATTTT
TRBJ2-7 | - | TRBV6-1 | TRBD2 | CASREGAGGLYQSNSYEQYF | TGTGCCAGCCGGGAAGGAGCGGGGGGCCTTTACCAGAGCAACTCCTACGAGCAGTACTTC
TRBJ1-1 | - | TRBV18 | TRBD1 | CASSPPAGGTEAFF | TGTGCCAGCTCACCACCGGCAGGGGGAACTGAAGCTTTCTTT
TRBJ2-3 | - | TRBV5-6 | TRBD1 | CASSLGQGADTQYF | TGTGCCAGCAGCCTAGGACAGGGCGCAGATACGCAGTATTTT
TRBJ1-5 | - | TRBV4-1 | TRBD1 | CASSLTPGTGFISHQPQHF | TGCGCCAGCAGCCTCACCCCCGGGACAGGGTTTATATCCCACCAGCCCCAGCATTTT
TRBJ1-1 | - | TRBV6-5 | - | CASSYHMTGRGAFF | TGTGCCAGCAGTTACCACATGACAGGCAGAGGGGCTTTCTTT
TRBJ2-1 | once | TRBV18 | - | CASSLGTDLEQFF | TGTGCCAGCTCACTCGGGACGGACCTCGAGCAGTTCTTC
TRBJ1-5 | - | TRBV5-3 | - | CASETDSNQPQHF | TGTGCCAGCGAGACAGATAGCAATCAGCCCCAGCATTTT
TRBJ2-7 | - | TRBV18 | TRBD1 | CASSPKWDSYEQYF | TGTGCCAGCTCACCAAAATGGGACAGCTACGAGCAGTACTTC
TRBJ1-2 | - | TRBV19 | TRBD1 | CASSIGQGGDYGYTF | TGTGCCAGTAGTATCGGCCAGGGGGGAGACTATGGCTACACCTTC
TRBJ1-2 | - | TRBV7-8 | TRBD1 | CASSLDNRGFYGYTF | TGTGCCAGCAGCTTAGACAACAGGGGATTCTATGGCTACACCTTC
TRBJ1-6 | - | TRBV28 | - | CASSRPGRESDSPLHF | TGTGCCAGCAGTCGCCCTGGGAGGGAATCGGATTCACCCCTCCACTTT
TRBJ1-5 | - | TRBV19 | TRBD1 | CASSIPGQPNSNQPQHF | TGTGCCAGTAGTATCCCGGGACAGCCAAATAGCAATCAGCCCCAGCATTTT
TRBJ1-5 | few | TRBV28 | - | CASSLSGRLQPQHF | TGTGCCAGCAGTTTATCGGGGCGGCTTCAGCCCCAGCATTTT
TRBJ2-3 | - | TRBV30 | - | CASSQLFGDTQYF | TGTGCCTCGTCTCAGCTGTTCGGGGATACGCAGTATTTT
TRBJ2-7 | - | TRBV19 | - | CASSISLESYEQYF | TGTGCCAGTAGTATTAGTCTAGAGTCCTACGAGCAGTACTTC
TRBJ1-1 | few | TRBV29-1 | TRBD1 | CSARQGSTEAFF | TGCAGCGCAAGACAGGGTAGCACTGAAGCTTTCTTT
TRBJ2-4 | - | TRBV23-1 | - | CASRSPGGTAKNIQYF | TGCGCCAGCAGATCTCCAGGGGGGACAGCCAAAAACATTCAGTACTTC
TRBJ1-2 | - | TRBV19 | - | CASTPDPNNYGYTF | TGTGCCAGTACCCCGGACCCCAATAACTATGGCTACACCTTC
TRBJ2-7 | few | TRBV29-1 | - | CSVEQGSGPYEQYF | TGCAGCGTTGAACAAGGGTCGGGACCCTACGAGCAGTACTTC
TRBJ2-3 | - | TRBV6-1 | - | CASSEQQLSTDTQYF | TGTGCCAGCAGTGAACAACAGTTGAGCACAGATACGCAGTATTTT
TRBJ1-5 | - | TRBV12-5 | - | CASGLGEGQPQHF | TGTGCTAGTGGTTTGGGGGAAGGACAGCCCCAGCATTTT
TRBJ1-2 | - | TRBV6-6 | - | CASSPGQYGYTF | TGTGCCAGCAGTCCCGGACAGTATGGCTACACCTTC
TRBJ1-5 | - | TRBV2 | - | CASSVSGGQPQHF | TGTGCCAGCAGTGTTTCCGGGGGTCAGCCCCAGCATTTT
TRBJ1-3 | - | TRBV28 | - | CASSFGQLGNTIYF | TGTGCCAGCAGTTTTGGACAGTTAGGAAACACCATATATTTT
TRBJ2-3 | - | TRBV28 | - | CASSSELGGYRTDTQYF | TGTGCCAGCAGTTCCGAGTTAGGGGGGTACCGCACAGATACGCAGTATTTT
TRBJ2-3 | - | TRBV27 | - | CASSFTGRTADTQYF | TGTGCCAGCAGTTTCACCGGACGTACAGCAGATACGCAGTATTTT
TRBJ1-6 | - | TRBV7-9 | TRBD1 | CASSSPQGLGSPLHF | TGTGCCAGCAGCTCTCCACAGGGGCTAGGGTCACCCCTCCACTTT
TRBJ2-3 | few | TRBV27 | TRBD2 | CASSAQLAGADTQYF | TGTGCCAGCAGTGCACAACTAGCGGGGGCAGATACGCAGTATTTT
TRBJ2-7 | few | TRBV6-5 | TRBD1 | CASRRTGSYEQYF | TGTGCCAGCAGGCGGACAGGATCCTACGAGCAGTACTTC
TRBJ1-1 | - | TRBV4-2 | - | CASSQEWQGFMNTEAFF | TGTGCCAGCAGCCAAGAATGGCAGGGATTCATGAACACTGAAGCTTTCTTT
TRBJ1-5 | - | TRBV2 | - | CASRQGPYSNQPQHF | TGTGCCAGCAGACAAGGCCCTTATAGCAATCAGCCCCAGCATTTT
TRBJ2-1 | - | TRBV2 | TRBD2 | CASSLGTSGYNEQFF | TGTGCCAGCAGTCTCGGGACTAGCGGTTACAATGAGCAGTTCTTC
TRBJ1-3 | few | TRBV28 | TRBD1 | CASSFGGGRNTIYF | TGTGCCAGCAGTTTTGGAGGGGGCAGGAACACCATATATTTT